One sample yielded the 32 T cell receptor beta chains listed below, sequenced in a study of blood T cell repertoires in COVID-19. The repertoire was sequenced with immunoSEQ multiplex PCR; TCRdb's copy has only in-frame clones and lacks some. Among about 370,000 clones listed, 89% were seen once. Sequenced: peripheral blood. These receptors were collected from a woman in her twenties or thirties with COVID-19, enrolled during active disease.

This clone was seen more than once but under ten times. Other nucleotide sequences from this sample produce the same CDR3. The chain uses TRBV18 and TRBJ2-1, with unresolved D. The germline gives CDR1 KGHSH, CDR2 LQKENI. This CDR3 has 14 residues. Trimming left V 0 bases short and J 8 bases short, with 11 bases between. The CDR3 coding sequence is TGTGCCAGCTCACCACCCACCGGTGTCGATGAGCAGTTCTTC. Its translation: CASSPPTGVDEQFF.

This sequence joins TRBV6-5 and TRBJ1-2; TRBD1 matches 7 bases. Per the germline V gene, CDR1 is MNHEY and CDR2 is SVGAGI. The CDR3 covers 15 residues. V dropped 0 bases and J dropped 3; count of bases not matched to a gene: 4. The chain's CDR3 is CASSYSDRDYYGYTF. CDR3 coding DNA: TGTGCCAGCAGTTACTCAGACAGGGACTACTATGGCTACACCTTC.

In DNA, the CDR3 is TGTGCCAGCATCCTTAATCAGGGTGTCGCTTTCTTT. It yields the protein CASILNQGVAFF. The chain uses TRBV11-2 and TRBJ1-1, with a weak D call TRBD1 (5 bases). From germline, CDR1 is SGHAT and CDR2 FQNNGV. The CDR3 sequence is 12 residues long. Trimming stripped 7 bases from V and 11 bases from J, with 17 bases between.

This chain joins TRBV7-9 and TRBJ1-3; 8 bases are a match to TRBD1. The CDR3 has 14 residues. The germline V gene has CDR1 SEHNR and CDR2 FQNEAQ (reference sequence). V was clipped by 6 bases and J by 11 bases; unmatched bases: 12. DNA for the CDR3: TGTGCCAGCAGTCCTCGGGACTCAGGGGGCCCCATATATTTT. It yields the protein CASSPRDSGGPIYF.

The CDR3 DNA sequence: TGCGCCAGCAGCACCGGGACAGGGAACACCGGGGAGCTGTTTTTT. Translating gives CASSTGTGNTGELFF. The chain employs TRBV5-1 and TRBJ2-2, with 8 bases identical to TRBD1. V shed 4 bases and J 1 base; nucleotides not matched to a gene: 3. The CDR3 runs 15 residues. CDR1 and CDR2 (germline): SGHRS, YFSETQ.

The chain has TRBV11-3 and TRBJ2-1, with TRBD1 as a possible D gene (5 bases). The CDR3 length is 14 residues. Trimming pared 1 base from V and 7 bases from J, leaving 11 bases between. Germline V gene sequence: CDR1 SGHNT, CDR2 YENEEA. This chain's CDR3 is CASSLVRANNEQFF. DNA of the CDR3: TGTGCCAGCAGCTTAGTCAGGGCAAATAATGAGCAGTTCTTC. The full variable domain, with the rest looked up from reference TRBV11-3 and TRBJ2-1, is EAGVVQSPRYKIIEKKQPVAFWCNPISGHNTLYWYLQNLGQGPELLIRYENEEAVDDSQLPKDRFSAERLKGVDSTLKIQPAELGDSAVYLCASSLVRANNEQFFGPGTRLTVL.

This clone is a singleton in its sample. The V and J genes are TRBV5-4 and TRBJ2-7, with TRBD1 matching over 7 bases. The ends lost 4 bases at V and 6 bases at J; junction bases unmatched: 16. The CDR3 is made up of 16 amino acids. In germline, CDR1 is SGHNT, CDR2 YYREEE (reference sequence). In DNA form, the CDR3 reads TGTGCCAGCAGCCCTGAACCGGGACAGAGTACTGCCGAGCAGTACTTC. Encoded protein: CASSPEPGQSTAEQYF.

This clone was seen a few times. This sequence joins TRBV6-5 and TRBJ2-1; 16 bases are shared with TRBD2. From germline, CDR1 is MNHEY and CDR2 SVGAGI. This CDR3 is 16 amino acids long. The V segment lost 0 bases and the J segment 10 bases; nucleotides outside the gene matches: 3. The CDR3 sequence: CASSYSGLAGGGEQFF. In DNA form, the CDR3 reads TGTGCCAGCAGTTACTCGGGACTAGCGGGAGGGGGCGAGCAGTTCTTC.

The V call is TRBV7-2, the J call TRBJ2-5; 8 bases align to TRBD1. This CDR3 has 17 residues. Germline assignment: CDR1 SGHTA and CDR2 FQGNSA. V was clipped by 2 bases and J by 6 bases; unmatched bases: 14. CDR3 sequence reads: CASSLILASGGVKTQYF. For the CDR3, the DNA is TGTGCCAGCAGCTTAATTTTGGCGTCAGGGGGCGTGAAGACCCAGTACTTC. Full variable domain (remainder filled in from reference TRBV7-2 and TRBJ2-5): GAGVSQSPSNKVTEKGKDVELRCDPISGHTALYWYRQSLGQGLEFLIYFQGNSAPDKSGLPSDRFSAERTGGSVSTLTIQRTQQEDSAVYLCASSLILASGGVKTQYFGPGTRLLVL.

The count of this clone is one. The V and J genes are TRBV18 and TRBJ2-7; perhaps TRBD1 as D (7 bases). Trimming removed 1 base at V and 7 bases at J, with 20 bases between. This CDR3 is built from 16 residues. Germline V gives CDR1 KGHSH, CDR2 LQKENI. CDR3 loop: CASSPRGQASAGEQYF. CDR3 nucleotides: TGTGCCAGCTCACCACGTGGACAGGCCTCCGCGGGGGAGCAGTACTTC.

The rearrangement links TRBV7-9 to TRBJ1-6; a weak D match, TRBD1 (6 bases). Germline CDR1 reads SEHNR; CDR2 reads FQNEAQ (reference sequence). This CDR3 has 14 residues. Trimming left V 5 bases short and J 6 bases short, with 11 bases between. The CDR3 DNA follows: TGTGCCAGCAGCAGGGGACACCCTAATTCACCCCTCCACTTT. It codes for CASSRGHPNSPLHF. Full variable domain (remainder filled in from reference TRBV7-9 and TRBJ1-6): DTGVSQNPRHKITKRGQNVTFRCDPISEHNRLYWYRQTLGQGPEFLTYFQNEAQLEKSRLLSDRFSAERPKGSFSTLEIQRTEQGDSAMYLCASSRGHPNSPLHFGNGTRLTVT.

In its sample, this clone was seen once. V is TRBV19 and J is TRBJ1-1; a weak D match, TRBD1 (6 bases). V lost 7 bases, J lost 1 base, and 13 bases lay in between. Looked up from germline, CDR1 is LNHDA and CDR2 is SQIVND (reference sequence). The CDR3 spans 14 residues. CDR3 sequence: CASTPWGQNTEAFF. The CDR3, as DNA: TGTGCCAGTACCCCCTGGGGACAGAACACTGAAGCTTTCTTT.

This chain joins TRBV12-3 or TRBV12-4 and TRBJ2-7, with a tentative D call TRBD2 (6 bases). The CDR3 length is 13 residues. Trimming stripped 9 bases from V and 5 bases from J, with 17 bases between. The CDR3 DNA reads TGTGCCAGTAGCATCGGGGGTCGGGACGAGCAGTACTTC. Translation: CASSIGGRDEQYF.

The chain carries TRBV7-9 and TRBJ2-2; D possibly corresponds to TRBD2 (6 bases). Germline CDR1 is SEHNR and CDR2 is FQNEAQ (reference sequence). V was cut by 2 bases and J by 0 bases, with 10 bases left in between. The CDR3 runs 16 residues. The CDR3 sequence is CASSLRAGTNTGELFF. The CDR3 DNA reads as TGTGCCAGCAGCTTAAGGGCGGGGACGAACACCGGGGAGCTGTTTTTT.

This chain joins TRBV12-5 and TRBJ2-5; D call uncertain. This CDR3 region has 13 residues. V lost 2 bases and J lost 3, with 7 bases in between. The germline CDR1 and CDR2 sequences are LGHNT and FRNRAP. CDR3 DNA: TGTGCTAGTGGTTTGCCCCCAGAAGAGACCCAGTACTTC. This gives the protein CASGLPPEETQYF.

In this sample, this clone turned up once. The V call is TRBV5-6, the J call TRBJ2-7; TRBD1 matches at 10 bases. This CDR3 is built from 16 residues. Germline CDR1 is SGHDT and CDR2 is YYEEEE. The V and J ends lost 3 bases and 0 bases, in that order; junction bases with no gene match: 6. DNA for the CDR3: TGTGCCAGCAGCTCGACAGGACAGGGGGGCTCCTACGAGCAGTACTTC. Its translation is CASSSTGQGGSYEQYF.

The chain recombines TRBV5-6 with TRBJ1-2, with D unclear. Per the germline V gene, CDR1 is SGHDT and CDR2 is YYEEEE. Trimming took off 4 bases at V and 5 bases at J, with 12 bases between the two ends. The CDR3 extends over 13 amino acids. The CDR3 DNA follows: TGTGCCAGCAGCCCTCGGGGAGAATATGGCTACACCTTC. Protein: CASSPRGEYGYTF.

The chain links TRBV9 to TRBJ1-1, with 8 positions matching TRBD1. The CDR3 consists of 14 residues. The ends lost 4 bases at V and 5 bases at J; junction bases unmatched: 7. Germline V gene sequence: CDR1 SGDLS, CDR2 YYNGEE. The DNA of the CDR3 is TGTGCCAGCAGCCTACAGGGGGTGCGAACTGAAGCTTTCTTT. Protein product: CASSLQGVRTEAFF.

The V gene is TRBV21-1, the J gene TRBJ1-1; the table gives TRBD1 as D, unverified against the DNA. TRBV21-1 is tagged as a pseudogene. This CDR3 is 14 amino acids long. The CDR3 reads CASSKVWDRERTFF. The CDR3 bases are TGTGCCAGCAGCAAAGTTTGGGACAGGGAAAGGACTTTCTTT.

The genes are TRBV11-2 and TRBJ2-7; D uncertain. Germline V gene data show CDR1 as SGHAT and CDR2 as FQNNGV. This CDR3 contains 14 residues. V lost 0 bases and J lost 6, with 12 bases in between. The CDR3 protein is CASSLDFASVEQYV. DNA for the CDR3: TGTGCCAGCAGCTTAGACTTTGCCAGCGTCGAGCAGTACGTC.

This sequence joins TRBV4-2 and TRBJ2-1, with D possibly TRBD2 on 5 matching bases. The CDR3 extends over 16 amino acids. V was trimmed by 3 bases and J by 1 base, leaving 13 bases between them. In germline, CDR1 is LGHNA, CDR2 YNFKEQ. The CDR3 DNA reads TGTGCCAGCAGCCAGAGAGGGTGGGGTTCCTACAATGAGCAGTTCTTC. This sequence encodes CASSQRGWGSYNEQFF.

This clone was seen a handful of times. The CDR3 DNA reads TGTGCCTGGAGTATGCTAGCGGGAGTGGGGGAGACCCAGTACTTC. Protein sequence: CAWSMLAGVGETQYF. The chain links TRBV30 to TRBJ2-5; 10 nucleotides line up with TRBD2. V gave up 2 bases and J gave up 5 bases; unmatched junction bases: 8. From germline, CDR1 is GTSNPN and CDR2 SVGIG (reference sequence). The CDR3 is made up of 15 amino acids.

The chain carries TRBV27 and TRBJ2-3; unclear D gene. This CDR3 region has 12 residues. The germline CDR1 and CDR2 sequences are MNHEY and SMNVEV (reference sequence). Trimming removed 9 bases at V and 6 bases at J, with 13 bases between. CDR3 nucleotide sequence: TGTGCCAGAGTAGATCGGCGGGATACGCAGTATTTT. Protein sequence: CARVDRRDTQYF.

CDR3 coding DNA: TGTGCCAGCACCAGTCCGGGACAGTACACTGAAGCTTTCTTT. Translation: CASTSPGQYTEAFF. V usage is TRBV7-9 and J usage is TRBJ1-1; 7 bases line up with TRBD1. The CDR3 is 14 amino acids. The V gene end was trimmed by 7 bases and the J gene end by 3 bases; junction bases not matched to a gene: 8. CDR1 is SEHNR, CDR2 FQNEAQ, per germline (reference sequence).

The chain couples TRBV18 to TRBJ2-7; 9 nucleotides line up with TRBD1. CDR1 and CDR2 (germline): KGHSH, LQKENI. V lost 1 base to trimming and J lost 4 bases; unmatched junction nucleotides: 5. The CDR3 has 15 residues. The CDR3 nucleotides read TGTGCCAGCTCACCACGGGGACAGGGCGTTTACGAGCAGTACTTC. It is translated as CASSPRGQGVYEQYF.

The chain carries TRBV11-2 and TRBJ1-6; 7 positions match TRBD1. With 5 bases clipped from V and 6 bases from J, the junction kept 4 bases outside the gene matches. The CDR3 runs to 14 residues. CDR1 is SGHAT, CDR2 FQNNGV, per germline. CDR3 bases: TGTGCCAGCAGCACTCAGGGGGGTAATTCACCCCTCCACTTT. It encodes CASSTQGGNSPLHF.

J is TRBJ1-1 and V is TRBV19; TRBD1 matches 8 bases. Germline-derived CDR1 and CDR2 are LNHDA and SQIVND (reference sequence). The length of the CDR3 is 14 residues. The V and J ends lost 5 bases and 5 bases, in that order; junction bases with no gene match: 7. Here the CDR3 reads CASSATQGATEAFF. CDR3 nucleotide sequence: TGTGCCAGTAGTGCTACCCAGGGGGCGACTGAAGCTTTCTTT.

The rearrangement joins TRBV9 to TRBJ2-1, with 11 positions matching TRBD2. This CDR3 spans 14 amino acids. V was clipped by 3 bases and J by 5 bases; unmatched bases: 1. Per the germline V gene, CDR1 is SGDLS and CDR2 is YYNGEE. The CDR3 sequence: CASSGLAGHNEQFF. In DNA, the CDR3 is TGTGCCAGCAGCGGACTAGCGGGACACAATGAGCAGTTCTTC.

This rearrangement joins TRBV7-9 to TRBJ2-3; the D gene is possibly TRBD2 (5 bases). Trimming stripped 1 base from V and 0 bases from J, with 8 bases between. The CDR3 consists of 15 residues. The germline V gene encodes CDR1 SEHNR and CDR2 FQNEAQ (reference sequence). DNA for the CDR3: TGTGCCAGCAGCTTAGGTCCGGGGAGCACAGATACGCAGTATTTT. The encoded protein is CASSLGPGSTDTQYF.

The chain employs TRBV21-1 and TRBJ2-1; TRBD2, the table's D call, lacks a check against the DNA. TRBV21-1 is deemed a pseudogene. CDR3 length: 11 residues. The CDR3 coding sequence is TGTGCCAGCAGGACTCCCAATGAGCAGTTCTTC. Amino acids: CASRTPNEQFF.

The chain recombines TRBV6-5 with TRBJ2-1, with a possible D match to TRBD2 (6 bases). Germline values: CDR1 MNHEY, CDR2 SVGAGI. This CDR3 is 14 amino acids long. V was trimmed by 6 bases and J by 0 bases, leaving 9 bases between them. The CDR3 region has the DNA TGTGCCAGCAGCGCGACTAGCTCCTACAATGAGCAGTTCTTC. This sequence encodes CASSATSSYNEQFF.

The CDR3 DNA is TGTGCCAGCAGCTCTCAGGGAGGTTGGGAGACCCAGTACTTC. Its translation is CASSSQGGWETQYF. The rearrangement uses TRBV6-6 and TRBJ2-5; D is perhaps TRBD2 (6 bases). Germline V gene lookup returns CDR1 MNHNY and CDR2 SVGAGI (reference sequence). V was clipped by 6 bases and J by 5 bases, with 16 bases between them. The CDR3 is made up of 14 amino acids.